Described below is a single T cell receptor (beta chain) sequence and its context. The target antigen is unknown. This specimen belongs to a study of OX40 agonist ivuxolimab in advanced cancers. Study summary: A history of anti-PD-1, anti-PD-L1 or anti-CTLA-4 therapy was acceptable, and approximately 41% had some.

Study-wide points: The expanded peripheral T cells' antigen specificity was not determined.

V lost 3 bases to trimming and J lost 5 bases; unmatched junction nucleotides: 7. The germline V gene has CDR1 LNHDA and CDR2 SQIVND (reference sequence). The CDR3 totals 15 residues. Only in-frame clones appear in the TCRdb table, and some are missing; sequencing was by immunoSEQ multiplex PCR. Of tens of thousands of clones in the sample, approximately 90% were seen once. This clonotype originated in an adult with an advanced solid tumor such as melanoma, head and neck, liver or kidney cancer. V and J are TRBV19 and TRBJ2-5, with 9 bases lining up with TRBD2. The sample in question was CD4+ or CD8+ T cells sorted from blood, obtained in a trial of the OX40 agonist ivuxolimab. CDR3 bases: TGTGCCAGTAGTATCCCGCGGGGGGGCCTGGAGACCCAGTACTTC. This encodes CASSIPRGGLETQYF.